This is a list of T cell receptor beta chains from one sample in a study of cytomegalovirus exposure and HLA in healthy donors. The protocol was immunoSEQ multiplex PCR, while the TCRdb copy is restricted to in-frame clones and leaves out a portion. The sample includes some 150,000 clones, about four fifths of them seen just once. Sequences were obtained from PBMCs. These TCRs come from a woman aged 50 to 65 in good health and CMV-seronegative. Each CDR3 is given with its conserved first and last residue. A D gene is named only where the DNA matches it firmly. Clone size is given for some rows only: seen once, a few or many times, or a class if the clone is expanded.

CDR3aa: CASSPGGGENIQYF; CDR3nt: TGTGCCAGCTCACCTGGAGGGGGCGAGAACATTCAGTACTTC; d_gene: .; abundance: .; v_gene: TRBV18; j_gene: TRBJ2-4
CDR3aa: CSVEPGGTEAFF; CDR3nt: TGCAGCGTTGAACCAGGGGGCACTGAAGCTTTCTTT; d_gene: TRBD1; abundance: .; v_gene: TRBV29-1; j_gene: TRBJ1-1
CDR3aa: CASSKAAGGLAKNIQYF; CDR3nt: TGTGCCAGTAGCAAAGCAGCGGGGGGGCTAGCCAAAAACATTCAGTACTTC; d_gene: TRBD2; abundance: .; v_gene: TRBV7-2; j_gene: TRBJ2-4
CDR3aa: CASSLDGAGDNGYTF; CDR3nt: TGTGCCAGCAGCTTGGATGGCGCGGGAGATAATGGCTACACCTTC; d_gene: .; abundance: few; v_gene: TRBV5-4; j_gene: TRBJ1-2
CDR3aa: CASSQVYRGPDTEAFF; CDR3nt: TGCGCCAGCAGCCAAGTATACAGGGGGCCGGACACTGAAGCTTTCTTT; d_gene: TRBD1; abundance: .; v_gene: TRBV4-3; j_gene: TRBJ1-1
CDR3aa: CATSSFDGQGYNEQFF; CDR3nt: TGTGCCACCAGCAGCTTTGACGGACAGGGCTACAATGAGCAGTTCTTC; d_gene: TRBD1; abundance: .; v_gene: TRBV15; j_gene: TRBJ2-1
CDR3aa: CASTPQGGTDTQYF; CDR3nt: TGTGCCAGCACCCCACAGGGAGGCACAGATACGCAGTATTTT; d_gene: .; abundance: .; v_gene: TRBV7-9; j_gene: TRBJ2-3
CDR3aa: CASSLREGEKLFF; CDR3nt: TGCGCCAGCAGCCTGAGGGAGGGAGAAAAACTGTTTTTT; d_gene: .; abundance: .; v_gene: TRBV4-3; j_gene: TRBJ1-4
CDR3aa: CASSAAQVINQPQHF; CDR3nt: TGTGCCAGCTCAGCGGCACAGGTCATCAATCAGCCCCAGCATTTT; d_gene: .; abundance: .; v_gene: TRBV18; j_gene: TRBJ1-5
CDR3aa: CATSIRGQLGSYEQYF; CDR3nt: TGTGCCACCAGCATAAGAGGACAGCTGGGGTCCTACGAGCAGTACTTC; d_gene: .; abundance: .; v_gene: TRBV15; j_gene: TRBJ2-7
CDR3aa: CATLGTGYTEAFF; CDR3nt: TGTGCCACCTTAGGGACAGGGTACACTGAAGCTTTCTTT; d_gene: TRBD1; abundance: .; v_gene: TRBV2; j_gene: TRBJ1-1
CDR3aa: CASSLPPGQEQYF; CDR3nt: TGTGCCAGCAGCTTACCCCCGGGACAGGAGCAGTACTTC; d_gene: TRBD1; abundance: .; v_gene: TRBV7-2; j_gene: TRBJ2-7
CDR3aa: CASNTAGPYSSNEQFF; CDR3nt: TGTGCCAGCAATACCGCGGGGCCCTATTCTTCCAATGAGCAGTTCTTC; d_gene: .; abundance: .; v_gene: TRBV5-4; j_gene: TRBJ2-1
CDR3aa: CASDREQGAAGELFF; CDR3nt: TGTGCCAGCGATCGAGAGCAGGGGGCAGCCGGGGAGCTGTTTTTT; d_gene: TRBD1; abundance: .; v_gene: TRBV2; j_gene: TRBJ2-2
CDR3aa: CASSRVGTGDYEQYF; CDR3nt: TGTGCCAGTAGCCGAGTGGGGACAGGAGACTACGAGCAGTACTTC; d_gene: TRBD1; abundance: .; v_gene: TRBV19; j_gene: TRBJ2-7
CDR3aa: CASSLFIAGLSGNTIYF; CDR3nt: TGTGCCAGCAGCTTATTCATCGCAGGCCTCTCTGGAAACACCATATATTTT; d_gene: .; abundance: .; v_gene: TRBV5-6; j_gene: TRBJ1-3
CDR3aa: CSVELMTSGGGRFF; CDR3nt: TGCAGCGTTGAGTTAATGACTAGCGGGGGAGGGAGGTTCTTC; d_gene: TRBD2; abundance: .; v_gene: TRBV29-1; j_gene: TRBJ2-1
CDR3aa: CASTPGAAPTYEQYF; CDR3nt: TGTGCCAGTACCCCAGGGGCGGCCCCCACCTACGAGCAGTACTTC; d_gene: .; abundance: .; v_gene: TRBV19; j_gene: TRBJ2-7
CDR3aa: CASGLQSEWRVYEQYF; CDR3nt: TGTGCTAGTGGTTTGCAATCGGAATGGAGGGTCTACGAGCAGTACTTC; d_gene: .; abundance: .; v_gene: TRBV12-5; j_gene: TRBJ2-7
CDR3aa: CASSREPTGSDGYTF; CDR3nt: TGCGCCAGCAGCCGAGAACCGACAGGGTCCGATGGCTACACCTTC; d_gene: TRBD1; abundance: .; v_gene: TRBV4-3; j_gene: TRBJ1-2
CDR3aa: CAISGGQDTDTQYF; CDR3nt: TGTGCCATCAGTGGCGGACAGGACACAGATACGCAGTATTTT; d_gene: TRBD1; abundance: .; v_gene: TRBV10-3; j_gene: TRBJ2-3
CDR3aa: CASSSQTSSYNEQFF; CDR3nt: TGTGCCAGCAGTTCCCAGACTAGCTCCTACAATGAGCAGTTCTTC; d_gene: .; abundance: .; v_gene: TRBV28; j_gene: TRBJ2-1
CDR3aa: CASSFQGSGANVLTF; CDR3nt: TGCGCCAGCAGCTTTCAGGGATCTGGGGCCAACGTCCTGACTTTC; d_gene: .; abundance: .; v_gene: TRBV5-1; j_gene: TRBJ2-6
CDR3aa: CASKKGAGTEIISNQPQHF; CDR3nt: TGTGCCAGTAAAAAGGGGGCAGGGACAGAGATAATTAGCAATCAGCCCCAGCATTTT; d_gene: TRBD1; abundance: once; v_gene: TRBV19; j_gene: TRBJ1-5
CDR3aa: CATSTRTGAYEQYF; CDR3nt: TGTGCCACCAGCACTCGGACAGGGGCCTACGAGCAGTACTTC; d_gene: TRBD1; abundance: .; v_gene: TRBV15; j_gene: TRBJ2-7
CDR3aa: CASSLDGPRTGLLNTEAFF; CDR3nt: TGTGCCAGCAGCTTAGATGGTCCAAGGACAGGGCTTTTGAACACTGAAGCTTTCTTT; d_gene: TRBD1; abundance: .; v_gene: TRBV11-2; j_gene: TRBJ1-1
CDR3aa: CASSLSPPSYEQYF; CDR3nt: TGTGCCAGCAGTTTATCCCCCCCGTCGTACGAGCAGTACTTC; d_gene: .; abundance: .; v_gene: TRBV28; j_gene: TRBJ2-7
CDR3aa: CASIKGRGNTGELFF; CDR3nt: TGTGCCAGCATCAAGGGGAGGGGGAACACCGGGGAGCTGTTTTTT; d_gene: TRBD2; abundance: few; v_gene: TRBV7-8; j_gene: TRBJ2-2
CDR3aa: CASSFGQAQAFF; CDR3nt: TGTGCCAGCAGCTTTGGCCAGGCTCAAGCTTTCTTT; d_gene: .; abundance: once; v_gene: TRBV5-4; j_gene: TRBJ1-1
CDR3aa: CASSLREGRGEGGYTF; CDR3nt: TGTGCCAGCAGCTTAAGGGAGGGCCGTGGAGAAGGAGGCTACACCTTC; d_gene: .; abundance: .; v_gene: TRBV7-3; j_gene: TRBJ1-2
CDR3aa: CASNRGSNQPQHF; CDR3nt: TGTGCCAGCAACAGGGGTTCCAATCAGCCCCAGCATTTT; d_gene: TRBD1; abundance: .; v_gene: TRBV6-1; j_gene: TRBJ1-5
CDR3aa: CASSQAFERGTEAFF; CDR3nt: TGTGCCAGCAGCCAAGCCTTCGAGCGGGGCACTGAAGCTTTCTTT; d_gene: .; abundance: once; v_gene: TRBV14; j_gene: TRBJ1-1
CDR3aa: CASSEMDRNQETQYF; CDR3nt: TGTGCCAGCAGTGAAATGGACAGGAACCAAGAGACCCAGTACTTC; d_gene: TRBD1; abundance: few; v_gene: TRBV25-1; j_gene: TRBJ2-5
CDR3aa: CASSQAQGAGAGELFF; CDR3nt: TGCGCCAGCAGCCAAGCCCAGGGGGCCGGAGCCGGGGAGCTGTTTTTT; d_gene: TRBD1; abundance: .; v_gene: TRBV4-3; j_gene: TRBJ2-2
CDR3aa: CAWGVGETQYF; CDR3nt: TGTGCCTGGGGAGTTGGAGAGACCCAGTACTTC; d_gene: .; abundance: .; v_gene: TRBV30; j_gene: TRBJ2-5
CDR3aa: CASSLKEGPNYGYTF; CDR3nt: TGTGCCAGCAGCTTAAAGGAGGGGCCGAACTATGGCTACACCTTC; d_gene: .; abundance: once; v_gene: TRBV7-9; j_gene: TRBJ1-2
CDR3aa: CASSSRLAGMEETQYF; CDR3nt: TGTGCCAGCAGCAGTCGACTAGCGGGAATGGAAGAGACCCAGTACTTC; d_gene: .; abundance: .; v_gene: TRBV21-1; j_gene: TRBJ2-5
CDR3aa: CASSLKGQANEQYF; CDR3nt: TGTGCCAGCAGCTTAAAGGGACAGGCCAACGAGCAGTACTTC; d_gene: TRBD1; abundance: .; v_gene: TRBV7-9; j_gene: TRBJ2-7
CDR3aa: CASSLDPEQPQHF; CDR3nt: TGTGCCAGCAGCTTAGACCCAGAACAGCCCCAGCATTTT; d_gene: .; abundance: .; v_gene: TRBV7-9; j_gene: TRBJ1-5
CDR3aa: CASSSIPKRGYYEQYF; CDR3nt: TGTGCCAGCAGTTCAATCCCCAAACGGGGATACTACGAGCAGTACTTC; d_gene: .; abundance: .; v_gene: TRBV11-3; j_gene: TRBJ2-7
CDR3aa: CASSLSPGGKGGEAFF; CDR3nt: TGTGCCAGTAGTTTATCTCCAGGGGGAAAAGGTGGGGAAGCTTTCTTT; d_gene: TRBD1; abundance: few; v_gene: TRBV19; j_gene: TRBJ1-1
CDR3aa: CASSTQLTGPQHF; CDR3nt: TGTGCCAGTAGTACCCAGTTGACAGGACCCCAGCATTTT; d_gene: .; abundance: .; v_gene: TRBV19; j_gene: TRBJ1-5
CDR3aa: CASSEWGRERYYNEQFF; CDR3nt: TGTGCCAGCAGCGAATGGGGGCGGGAGAGATACTACAATGAGCAGTTCTTC; d_gene: .; abundance: .; v_gene: TRBV6-1; j_gene: TRBJ2-1
CDR3aa: CASSQVPGNTGELFF; CDR3nt: TGTGCCAGCAGCCAAGTCCCAGGGAACACCGGGGAGCTGTTTTTT; d_gene: .; abundance: .; v_gene: TRBV4-2; j_gene: TRBJ2-2